These 25 T cell receptor beta chains were all obtained from the same sample, sequenced in a study of cytomegalovirus exposure and HLA in healthy donors. The PCR contained 60 Vbeta and 13 Jbeta primers. The repertoire was sequenced with immunoSEQ multiplex PCR; TCRdb's copy has only in-frame clones and lacks some. This sample has about 120,000 clones, with around four fifths found just once. Sample: PBMCs. The receptors derive from a man aged 18 to 30 in good health and CMV-seropositive.

DNA of the CDR3: TGTGCCAGTATGGGCATGGGGGCGGTTGAAGCTTTCTTT. Translated, it gives CASMGMGAVEAFF. The chain joins TRBV19 to TRBJ1-1; D possibly corresponds to TRBD1 (6 bases). V was pared by 7 bases and J by 7 bases, with 16 bases between. CDR3 length equals 13 residues. Germline V gene sequence: CDR1 LNHDA, CDR2 SQIVND (reference sequence).

The rearrangement links TRBV6-5 to TRBJ1-2, with a tentative D call TRBD1 (5 bases). Trimming left V 5 bases short and J 4 bases short, with 11 bases between. Germline V gene data show CDR1 as MNHEY and CDR2 as SVGAGI. The length of the CDR3 is 13 residues. DNA for the CDR3: TGTGCCAGCAGTAGTCGGGGGGGCTATGGCTACACCTTC. Amino acid sequence: CASSSRGGYGYTF.

This chain uses TRBV5-4 with TRBJ2-5, with 7 bases identical to TRBD1. The length of the CDR3 is 13 residues. Trimming took 7 bases from V and 4 from J; bases not matched to a gene: 7. The V gene's germline CDR1 is SGHNT and CDR2 YYREEE (reference sequence). DNA for the CDR3: TGTGCCAGCTGGGACAGTCTCGGAGAGACCCAGTACTTC. Protein: CASWDSLGETQYF.

This clone was detected a few times. The chain carries TRBV10-3 and TRBJ1-1; the match to TRBD1 covers 8 bases. Germline CDR1 ENHRY, CDR2 SYGVKD. The trim removed 9 bases at V and 7 bases at J, leaving 7 bases unmatched. The CDR3 covers 12 residues. For the CDR3, the DNA is TGTGCCATTCGGACAGGGAGCGATGAAGCTTTCTTT. Translated, it gives CAIRTGSDEAFF.

The chain carries TRBV10-3 and TRBJ1-2; D remains unclear. The ends were cut back, 10 bases at V and 0 bases at J, with 15 bases in the middle. Germline lookup yields CDR1 ENHRY and CDR2 SYGVKD. There are 14 residues in the CDR3. CDR3 sequence: CASSPLGANYGYTF. As DNA, the CDR3 is TGTGCCAGCTCACCCTTGGGAGCTAACTATGGCTACACCTTC.

CDR3 coding DNA: TGTGCCAGCAGCTTAGCGGGGGGGGATATTCCGGCCTACAATGAGCAGTTCTTC. Amino acid sequence: CASSLAGGDIPAYNEQFF. V and J are TRBV5-6 and TRBJ2-1; 10 nucleotides align to TRBD2. With 2 bases clipped from V and 2 bases from J, the junction kept 10 bases outside the gene matches. The CDR3 covers 18 residues. CDR1 and CDR2 from the germline V gene are SGHDT and YYEEEE.

This rearrangement joins TRBV6-1 to TRBJ1-5; no reliable D call. Per the germline V gene, CDR1 is MNHNS and CDR2 is SASEGT. V was trimmed by 5 bases and J by 4 bases, leaving 9 bases between them. The CDR3 sequence is 13 residues long. The CDR3 DNA reads TGTGCCAGCAGTACAGAGTTGAATCAGCCCCAGCATTTT. Encoded protein: CASSTELNQPQHF.

There are a few counts of this clone. CDR3 sequence reads: CASRPGKTEAFF. CDR3 nucleotide sequence: TGTGCCAGCCGCCCCGGTAAGACTGAAGCTTTCTTT. The chain joins TRBV6-6 to TRBJ1-1; D uncertain. CDR3 length equals 12 residues. Deletions cut 8 bases from V and 5 bases from J, with 12 bases between. Germline CDR1 reads MNHNY; CDR2 reads SVGAGI (reference sequence).

The CDR3 region is CASTGGTGELFF. The CDR3 bases are TGTGCCTCAACAGGGGGCACCGGGGAGCTGTTTTTT. V is TRBV30 and J is TRBJ2-2, with 8 bases identical to TRBD1. J lost 4 bases, V lost 7 bases, and 2 bases had no gene match. The CDR3 sequence is 12 residues long. Germline-derived CDR1 and CDR2 are GTSNPN and SVGIG (reference sequence).

J is TRBJ2-3 and V is TRBV30; 10 bases match TRBD2. Trimming at V came to 2 bases and at J to 2 bases, leaving 10 bases not matched to a gene. This CDR3 region has 17 residues. Germline V CDR1 and CDR2: GTSNPN, SVGIG (reference sequence). CDR3 amino acids: CAWSITRTSGTTDTQYF. In nucleotides, the CDR3 is TGTGCCTGGAGTATTACAAGGACTAGCGGAACCACAGATACGCAGTATTTT. The full variable domain, rest sourced from reference TRBV30 and TRBJ2-3, is SQTIHQWPATLVQPVGSPLSLECTVEGTSNPNLYWYRQAAGRGLQLLFYSVGIGQISSEVPQNLSASRPQDRQFILSSKKLLLSDSGFYLCAWSITRTSGTTDTQYFGPGTRLTVL.

This chain joins TRBV4-2 and TRBJ2-6, with 7 bases aligning to TRBD2. CDR3 length: 16 residues. The germline V gene has CDR1 LGHNA and CDR2 YNFKEQ. V was pared by 0 bases and J by 3 bases, with 2 bases of the junction left unmatched. The CDR3 sequence is CASSQDSGGGANVLTF. CDR3 bases: TGTGCCAGCAGCCAAGATTCGGGGGGTGGGGCCAACGTCCTGACTTTC.

This sequence joins TRBV10-3 and TRBJ2-7, with 9 bases lining up with TRBD2. V gave up 5 bases and J gave up 2 bases; unmatched junction bases: 4. Germline CDR1 reads ENHRY; CDR2 reads SYGVKD. The CDR3 is 14 residues long. CDR3 bases: TGTGCCATCAGTTTAGCGGGGGCCGCCTACGAGCAGTACTTC. It encodes CAISLAGAAYEQYF.

V usage is TRBV27 and J usage is TRBJ1-1; D is unresolved. Germline values: CDR1 MNHEY, CDR2 SMNVEV (reference sequence). With 3 bases removed from V and 2 bases from J, the gap between germline ends came to 7 bases. The CDR3 has 13 amino acids. Here the CDR3 reads CASSFGDNTEAFF. The CDR3 bases are TGTGCCAGCAGTTTCGGAGATAACACTGAAGCTTTCTTT.

The genes are TRBV28 and TRBJ1-4; 8 nucleotides line up with TRBD1. This CDR3 spans 13 amino acids. Germline V gives CDR1 MDHEN, CDR2 SYDVKM. Trimming removed 6 bases from V and 4 bases from J; junction bases left unmatched: 1. CDR3 protein: CASRGQDNEKLFF. CDR3 DNA: TGTGCCAGCAGGGGACAGGATAATGAAAAACTGTTTTTT.

The J gene is TRBJ1-6, the V gene TRBV6-5; D is unresolved. The germline V and J ends were trimmed by 8 bases and 10 bases, with 12 bases remaining between them. CDR3 size: 12 residues. The germline V gene has CDR1 MNHEY and CDR2 SVGAGI. CDR3 nucleotide sequence: TGTGCCAGCCGGACTATTCCGTCACCCCTCCACTTT. It is translated as CASRTIPSPLHF.

This clone was observed a few times. The V and J genes are TRBV18 and TRBJ2-4; the D gene is possibly TRBD1 (6 bases). The CDR3 runs 18 residues. Germline CDR1 reads KGHSH; CDR2 reads LQKENI. V was cut by 2 bases and J by 0 bases, with 17 bases left in between. The CDR3 here is CASSPNTDRNLAKNIQYF. The DNA of the CDR3 is TGTGCCAGCTCACCAAATACCGACAGGAATCTAGCCAAAAACATTCAGTACTTC.

The V call is TRBV7-3, the J call TRBJ2-1; TRBD2 aligns across 7 bases. Germline CDR1 and CDR2: SGHTA and FQGTGA. J was trimmed by 7 bases and V by 2 bases; bases with no gene match: 2. The CDR3 runs 13 residues. The CDR3 DNA reads as TGTGCCAGCAGCTTAGGGGGGGAAAATGAGCAGTTCTTC. As protein: CASSLGGENEQFF. Supplemented by reference TRBV7-3 and TRBJ2-1, the full variable domain reads GAGVSQTPSNKVTEKGKYVELRCDPISGHTALYWYRQSLGQGPEFLIYFQGTGAADDSGLPNDRFFAVRPEGSVSTLKIQRTERGDSAVYLCASSLGGENEQFFGPGTRLTVL.

The V gene is TRBV28, the J gene TRBJ2-1; D possibly corresponds to TRBD1 (6 bases). The CDR3 is made up of 11 amino acids. In germline, CDR1 is MDHEN, CDR2 SYDVKM. Trimming pared 10 bases from V and 4 bases from J, leaving 8 bases between. The DNA of the CDR3 is TGTGCCATAGGGGGTTACAATGAGCAGTTCTTC. It is translated as CAIGGYNEQFF.

The CDR3 loop is CASSLSLGGDGANVLTF. The CDR3 DNA reads as TGTGCCAGCAGTTTATCGTTGGGGGGGGACGGGGCCAACGTCCTGACTTTC. This chain uses TRBV27 with TRBJ2-6; 7 nucleotides align to TRBD2. V shed 0 bases, J shed 4 bases, and the junction held 6 bases outside the gene matches. Germline lookup yields CDR1 MNHEY and CDR2 SMNVEV (reference sequence). CDR3 length: 17 residues.

The gene calls are TRBV10-2 and TRBJ1-3; tentative D call: TRBD1 (6 bases). There are 15 residues in the CDR3. Per the germline V gene, CDR1 is WSHSY and CDR2 is SAAADI. V was shortened by 9 bases and J by 2 bases, with 17 bases between the two germline ends. In nucleotides, the CDR3 is TGCGCCAGTGGAGATTGGACAGATACTGGAAACACCATATATTTT. Protein: CASGDWTDTGNTIYF.

This clone was observed once. The V gene is TRBV7-2, the J gene TRBJ1-4; TRBD1 is a possible D gene (6 bases). The V end lost 1 base, the J end lost 7 bases, and 19 bases lay between the germline ends. CDR3 size: 17 residues. The V gene's germline CDR1 is SGHTA and CDR2 FQGNSA. The CDR3 nucleotides are TGTGCCAGCAGCTTAGGAGCCGGGACAATTTTTGGTGAAAAACTGTTTTTT. Residues: CASSLGAGTIFGEKLFF.

The chain joins TRBV6-5 to TRBJ2-3; TRBD2 matches at 14 bases. V lost 4 bases to trimming and J lost 1 base; unmatched junction nucleotides: 1. Germline values: CDR1 MNHEY, CDR2 SVGAGI. There are 16 residues in the CDR3. CDR3 protein: CASSWGLAGGTDTQYF. As DNA, the CDR3 is TGTGCCAGCAGTTGGGGACTAGCGGGGGGCACAGATACGCAGTATTTT.

The V gene is TRBV6-1, the J gene TRBJ1-5; tentatively, D is TRBD1 (6 bases). Trimming took 4 bases from V and 0 from J, leaving 13 bases between them. Germline CDR1 MNHNS, CDR2 SASEGT. The CDR3 has 16 residues. The CDR3 loop is CASSGGTPYSNQPQHF. In DNA form, the CDR3 reads TGTGCCAGCAGTGGTGGGACACCTTATAGCAATCAGCCCCAGCATTTT.

The V gene is TRBV6-6, the J gene TRBJ1-4; 7 bases are a match to TRBD1. Trimming took 6 bases from V and 8 from J; bases not matched to a gene: 12. From germline, CDR1 is MNHNY and CDR2 SVGAGI (reference sequence). CDR3 length: 15 residues. The DNA for the CDR3 is TGTGCCAGCAGGAACCCACAGGGGAGGAAAGAAAAACTGTTTTTT. Translating it yields CASRNPQGRKEKLFF.

This clone was seen a few times. The rearrangement joins TRBV6-5 to TRBJ2-1; D is perhaps TRBD1 (6 bases). CDR1 is MNHEY and CDR2 is SVGAGI in the germline V gene. V shed 6 bases and J shed 4 bases, with 16 bases lying between them. The CDR3 is made up of 15 amino acids. The CDR3 sequence: CASSPTQQGYNEQFF. The CDR3 DNA follows: TGTGCCAGCAGCCCCACCCAACAGGGATACAATGAGCAGTTCTTC.